This TCR beta chain was observed in a study of T cell repertoires in cytomegalovirus infection. The germline CDR1 and CDR2 sequences are SGHTA and FQGNSA. The V gene lost 5 bases and the J gene lost 1 base, with 17 bases spanning the gap. CDR3 length equals 16 residues. TCRdb reprocessed the reads with MiXCR, giving one entry per CDR3 protein. The data contain 600,000 to 800,000 distinct CDR3 sequences, 24% of them singletons. The receptor comes from a human donor in good health (CMV status not recorded). Some clones in this sample may be carry-over from other donors' samples. The material sequenced was CD8+ T cells from PBMCs. V usage is TRBV7-2 and J usage is TRBJ1-1; D unresolved. CDR3 nucleotide sequence: TGTGCCAGCAGCCTGAAGCCGCCGACTTCGAACACTGAAGCTTTCTTT. It yields the protein CASSLKPPTSNTEAFF. Full variable domain (outside the CDR3, taken from reference TRBV7-2 and TRBJ1-1): GAGVSQSPSNKVTEKGKDVELRCDPISGHTALYWYRQSLGQGLEFLIYFQGNSAPDKSGLPSDRFSAERTGGSVSTLTIQRTQQEDSAVYLCASSLKPPTSNTEAFFGQGTRLTVV.